One and the same sample provided the 17 T cell receptor beta chains below, sequenced in a study of blood T cell repertoires in COVID-19. Clones were sequenced by immunoSEQ multiplex PCR, and TCRdb holds only the in-frame ones, with some missing. The sample has 300,000 or so clones, more than 85% seen once; the top ten hold approximately 0.93%. Sequences were obtained from PBMCs or T cells enriched from blood (not recorded which). Every receptor here comes from a woman under 40 who had recovered from COVID-19.

V and J are TRBV5-1 and TRBJ2-5, with 8 nucleotides matching TRBD1. Germline V gene sequence: CDR1 SGHRS, CDR2 YFSETQ. This CDR3 region has 14 residues. Germline trimming cut 2 bases from V and 4 bases from J; bases unmatched to any gene: 4. As DNA, the CDR3 is TGCGCCAGCAGCTTCAGTGGACAGGGAGAGACCCAGTACTTC. It encodes CASSFSGQGETQYF.

The chain has TRBV7-2 and TRBJ2-7; D is ambiguous. Germline V gene sequence: CDR1 SGHTA, CDR2 FQGNSA. V was trimmed by 1 base and J by 4 bases, leaving 8 bases between them. The CDR3 totals 13 residues. The DNA for the CDR3 is TGTGCCAGCAGCTTAGATGGTCAGTACGAGCAGTACTTC. Translating gives CASSLDGQYEQYF.

This clone was seen a few times. This chain connects TRBV2 to TRBJ2-7, with unresolved D. The CDR3 covers 12 residues. Between the trimmed V and J ends, which lost 6 bases and 2 bases, there was a span of 8 bases. Germline V CDR1 and CDR2: SNHLY, FYNNEI. CDR3: CASRTVAYEQYF. For the CDR3, the DNA is TGTGCCAGCAGAACAGTCGCCTACGAGCAGTACTTC.

The CDR3 DNA is TGTGCCAGCAGCCCCAAGGGACAGGGGAATCAGCCCCAGCATTTT. Its protein product is CASSPKGQGNQPQHF. The rearrangement links TRBV7-9 to TRBJ1-5, with 10 bases matching TRBD1. From germline, CDR1 is SEHNR and CDR2 FQNEAQ (reference sequence). The V segment lost 5 bases and the J segment 4 bases; nucleotides outside the gene matches: 5. The CDR3 covers 15 residues.

This rearrangement joins TRBV6-5 to TRBJ2-1; the match to TRBD2 covers 7 bases. Germline V CDR1 and CDR2: MNHEY, SVGAGI. The CDR3 extends over 15 amino acids. V gave up 0 bases and J gave up 5 bases; unmatched junction bases: 4. The CDR3 here is CASSYSGGSHNEQFF. Written as DNA, the CDR3 is TGTGCCAGCAGTTACTCGGGGGGGTCTCACAATGAGCAGTTCTTC.

J is TRBJ1-2 and V is TRBV2; 9 nucleotides line up with TRBD1. Germline V gene data show CDR1 as SNHLY and CDR2 as FYNNEI. This CDR3 has 12 amino acids. Trimming removed 11 bases from V and 6 bases from J; junction bases left unmatched: 7. CDR3 in amino acids: CAGRDRGDGYTF. CDR3 sequence (DNA): TGTGCCGGAAGAGACAGGGGGGATGGCTACACCTTC.

The genes are TRBV7-2 and TRBJ1-4; TRBD1 is a possible D gene (5 bases). Trimming shortened V by 1 base and J by 3 bases, and 6 bases separated the two germline ends. Germline assignment: CDR1 SGHTA and CDR2 FQGNSA. The CDR3 loop spans 14 amino acids. The CDR3 DNA follows: TGTGCCAGCAGCTTAGGGGGGGCTAATGAAAAACTGTTTTTT. It translates to CASSLGGANEKLFF. The full variable domain, rest sourced from reference TRBV7-2 and TRBJ1-4, is GAGVSQSPSNKVTEKGKDVELRCDPISGHTALYWYRQSLGQGLEFLIYFQGNSAPDKSGLPSDRFSAERTGGSVSTLTIQRTQQEDSAVYLCASSLGGANEKLFFGSGTQLSVL.

V is TRBV5-1 and J is TRBJ1-2; TRBD1 matches at 9 bases. In germline, CDR1 is SGHRS, CDR2 YFSETQ. The ends lost 8 bases at V and 0 bases at J; junction bases unmatched: 2. This CDR3 spans 13 amino acids. CDR3: CARGQGANYGYTF. The CDR3 nucleotides are TGCGCCAGGGGACAGGGAGCTAACTATGGCTACACCTTC. Combining the CDR3 with reference TRBV5-1 and TRBJ1-2 gives the whole variable domain KAGVTQTPRYLIKTRGQQVTLSCSPISGHRSVSWYQQTPGQGLQFLFEYFSETQRNKGNFPGRFSGRQFSNSRSEMNVSTLELGDSALYLCARGQGANYGYTFGSGTRLTVV.

The count of this clone is one. The V gene is TRBV2, the J gene TRBJ2-3; D is unresolved. V was clipped by 5 bases and J by 3 bases, with 6 bases between them. Germline-derived CDR1 and CDR2 are SNHLY and FYNNEI. This CDR3 has 12 amino acids. The CDR3 reads CASSFATDTQYF. The DNA for the CDR3 is TGTGCCAGCAGTTTCGCGACAGATACGCAGTATTTT.

This rearrangement joins TRBV7-9 to TRBJ2-1; TRBD2 is a possible D gene (7 bases). The CDR3 loop spans 16 amino acids. The V end was cut by 5 bases, the J end by 1 base, with 15 bases between. The germline V gene encodes CDR1 SEHNR and CDR2 FQNEAQ (reference sequence). CDR3 region: CASSTRGGASYNEQFF. The CDR3 DNA reads TGTGCCAGCAGCACCCGAGGGGGGGCTTCCTACAATGAGCAGTTCTTC.

The V and J genes are TRBV12-3 or TRBV12-4 and TRBJ2-1, with D maybe TRBD2 (5 bases). The CDR3 is made up of 11 amino acids. V was shortened by 3 bases and J by 8 bases, with 5 bases between the two germline ends. The CDR3 sequence is CASSLEDEQFF. The CDR3 DNA reads as TGTGCCAGCAGTTTGGAGGATGAGCAGTTCTTC.

V usage is TRBV5-1 and J usage is TRBJ1-4, with D possibly TRBD1 on 5 matching bases. The CDR3 spans 17 residues. The V and J ends lost 3 bases and 2 bases respectively, with 17 bases between them. Germline values: CDR1 SGHRS, CDR2 YFSETQ. CDR3 DNA: TGCGCCAGCAGCTCTATTTTTGTAGGGGCGACTAATGAAAAACTGTTTTTT. Translated, it gives CASSSIFVGATNEKLFF.

This clone came up a few times. This sequence joins TRBV21-1 and TRBJ1-5; the table's D gene call, TRBD1, was not cross checked with the DNA. TRBV21-1 is recorded as a pseudogene. The CDR3 covers 16 residues. The CDR3 DNA sequence: TGTGCCAGCACTCCCCCCCACCAGGGGGCAAATCAGCCCCAGCATTTT. This gives the protein CASTPPHQGANQPQHF.

To note about this clone: Other DNA sequences in this specimen translate into the identical CDR3. In DNA, the CDR3 is TGTGCCAGCAGTTTAGGCGGTCGGGAGACCCAGTACTTC. This codes for CASSLGGRETQYF. This chain uses TRBV27 with TRBJ2-5; D call uncertain. The germline CDR1 and CDR2 sequences are MNHEY and SMNVEV (reference sequence). This CDR3 comprises 13 residues. Trimming stripped 2 bases from V and 5 bases from J, with 9 bases between.

The rearrangement joins TRBV2 to TRBJ2-3; D possibly corresponds to TRBD2 (7 bases). V shed 7 bases and J shed 3 bases, with 11 bases lying between them. The CDR3 loop spans 13 amino acids. Germline CDR1 is SNHLY and CDR2 is FYNNEI. This CDR3 is CASIGGHTDTQYF. CDR3 nucleotides: TGTGCCAGCATCGGGGGGCATACAGATACGCAGTATTTT.

This sequence joins TRBV13 and TRBJ1-4; D ambiguous. The V end lost 2 bases, the J end lost 8 bases, and 18 bases lay between the germline ends. The CDR3 spans 16 residues. Germline V gene lookup returns CDR1 PRHDT and CDR2 FYEKMQ (reference sequence). CDR3 DNA sequence: TGTGCCAGCAGCTTACAGTTGGTAGGCGGGTACGAAAAACTGTTTTTT. Protein sequence: CASSLQLVGGYEKLFF.

This chain joins TRBV6-5 and TRBJ1-6, with TRBD1 matching 7 bases. Looked up from germline, CDR1 is MNHEY and CDR2 is SVGAGI. The CDR3 totals 14 residues. V dropped 8 bases and J dropped 6; count of bases not matched to a gene: 7. CDR3 residues: CASQPGTANSPLHF. As DNA, the CDR3 is TGTGCCAGCCAGCCCGGGACAGCTAATTCACCCCTCCACTTT.